What follows is one T cell receptor beta chain and its context. Its matching antigen is unknown. This sample is part of a study of response to subunit inactivated influenza vaccine. Whole-study results and caveats: That few new T cells are recruited by each seasonal influenza vaccination was the authors' suggestion.

TCRdb independently ran MiXCR on the RT-PCR reads; one entry per CDR3 protein. The sample includes about 300,000 distinct CDR3 sequences, approximately 20% of them seen just once. Deletions cut 10 bases from V and 0 bases from J, with 13 bases between. The germline V gene encodes CDR1 ENHRY and CDR2 SYGVKD. This CDR3 has 14 residues. The clonotype originates from a man between 50 and 75 years old who received an inactivated influenza vaccine. Sequenced here: PBMCs from blood, sampled about 20 months after vaccination. The chain links TRBV10-3 to TRBJ2-1; D possibly corresponds to TRBD2 (6 bases). The CDR3 loop is CASGGAHSYNEQFF. The CDR3 DNA follows: TGTGCCAGCGGAGGGGCTCACTCCTACAATGAGCAGTTCTTC.